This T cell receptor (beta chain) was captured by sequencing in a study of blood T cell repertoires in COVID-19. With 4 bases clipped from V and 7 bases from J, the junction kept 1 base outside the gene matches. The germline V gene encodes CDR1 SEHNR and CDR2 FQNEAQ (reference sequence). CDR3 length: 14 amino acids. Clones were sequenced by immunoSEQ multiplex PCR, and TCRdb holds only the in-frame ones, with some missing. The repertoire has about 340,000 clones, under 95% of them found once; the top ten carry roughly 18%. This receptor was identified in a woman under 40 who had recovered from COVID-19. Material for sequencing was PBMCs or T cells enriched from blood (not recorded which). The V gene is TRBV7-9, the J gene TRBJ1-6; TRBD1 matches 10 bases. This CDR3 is CASSWGQGNSPLHF. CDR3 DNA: TGTGCCAGCAGCTGGGGACAGGGGAATTCACCCCTCCACTTT. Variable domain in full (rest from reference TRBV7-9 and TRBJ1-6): DTGVSQNPRHKITKRGQNVTFRCDPISEHNRLYWYRQTLGQGPEFLTYFQNEAQLEKSRLLSDRFSAERPKGSFSTLEIQRTEQGDSAMYLCASSWGQGNSPLHFGNGTRLTVT.